This paragraph reports one T cell receptor beta chain. The antigen remains undetermined. Other DNA sequences in this specimen translate into the identical CDR3. The data were obtained in a study of cytomegalovirus exposure and HLA in healthy donors. Findings and limits, study-wide: Listed as cytomegalovirus-associated were 150 or so TCR beta chains. High sensitivity and specificity were reportedly achieved when the classifier diagnosed cytomegalovirus status.

The data were produced by immunoSEQ multiplex PCR, yet TCRdb's version contains in-frame clones alone and is incomplete. There are about 110,000 clones in the sample; about 85% occur only once, and around 2.7% lies in the top ten. Material: PBMCs. The TCR sequence derives from a woman aged 18-29 years in good health and CMV-seronegative.

CDR3 nucleotide sequence: TGTGCCAGCTCGCAACAGGGGAACTATGGCTACACCTTC. Translating it yields CASSQQGNYGYTF. The chain links TRBV18 to TRBJ1-2; TRBD1 aligns across 7 bases. After removal of 6 bases from V and 2 bases from J, the junction contained 3 bases not matched to a gene. This CDR3 comprises 13 residues. Per the germline V gene, CDR1 is KGHSH and CDR2 is LQKENI.